The rows below give T cell receptor beta chains drawn from one sample of a study of blood T cell repertoires in COVID-19. The repertoire was sequenced with immunoSEQ multiplex PCR; TCRdb's copy has only in-frame clones and lacks some. Of 100,000 to 150,000 clones listed, 55% to 75% were seen once; the top ten hold under 2.5%. Sequencing input: peripheral blood. All receptors derive from a woman aged 70-85 years with acute or convalescent COVID-19. The CDR3 runs from the conserved cysteine through the conserved F or W. A D gene is named only where the DNA matches it firmly. Clone size is stated in some rows and not others, as once, few, many or a class when expanded.

clone_size j_call d_call v_call cdr3_aa cdr3_nt
NA TRBJ1-1 NA TRBV27 CASRTVQGWTEAFF TGTGCCAGCAGAACCGTACAGGGATGGACTGAAGCTTTCTTT
NA TRBJ1-1 TRBD1 TRBV19 CASSIDGQGATEAFF TGTGCCAGTAGTATAGATGGACAGGGGGCCACTGAAGCTTTCTTT
NA TRBJ2-3 NA TRBV27 CASSPYTPPVADTQYF TGTGCCAGCAGTCCTTATACCCCGCCAGTCGCAGATACGCAGTATTTT
once TRBJ2-1 NA TRBV15 CATSRQIYNEQFF TGTGCCACCAGCAGACAGATATACAATGAGCAGTTCTTC
once TRBJ2-7 NA TRBV12-1 CASSFRVQGPPAGYEQYF TGTGCCAGCAGCTTTAGAGTTCAGGGGCCCCCGGCTGGTTACGAGCAGTACTTC
NA TRBJ2-1 TRBD2 TRBV6-4 CASRREATYNEQFF TGTGCCAGCAGGCGGGAGGCCACCTACAATGAGCAGTTCTTC
NA TRBJ2-1 NA TRBV19 CASSPQGRSYNEQFF TGTGCCAGTAGTCCACAGGGTCGGTCCTACAATGAGCAGTTCTTC
NA TRBJ1-5 TRBD1 TRBV7-6 CASSLSQGAGQPQHF TGTGCCAGCAGCTTAAGTCAGGGGGCAGGTCAGCCCCAGCATTTT
once TRBJ2-3 NA TRBV28 CASSLSLAGTDTQYF TGTGCCAGCAGTTTAAGTCTAGCTGGTACAGATACGCAGTATTTT
NA TRBJ2-5 TRBD1 TRBV19 CASSIGFVGQKETQYF TGTGCCAGTAGTATAGGTTTTGTGGGACAGAAAGAGACCCAGTACTTC
NA TRBJ2-7 TRBD1 TRBV14 CASSQAGTEANLTPYEQYF TGTGCCAGCAGCCAAGCCGGGACAGAAGCCAACCTAACCCCCTACGAGCAGTACTTC
NA TRBJ1-2 NA TRBV3-1/TRBV3-2 CASSQDPAGDYGYTF TGTGCCAGCAGCCAAGACCCAGCAGGTGACTATGGCTACACCTTC
NA TRBJ2-1 TRBD2 TRBV30 CAWSSLLAGRGNEQFF TGTGCCTGGAGTTCCCTACTAGCGGGAAGAGGGAATGAGCAGTTCTTC
NA TRBJ2-3 TRBD2 TRBV7-9 CASSPLGGTSGKGDTQYF TGTGCCAGCAGCCCCCTCGGAGGGACTAGCGGGAAAGGGGATACGCAGTATTTT
few TRBJ1-2 NA TRBV5-1 CASSLGQTGYTF TGCGCCAGCAGCTTGGGACAGACTGGCTACACCTTC
NA TRBJ2-2 NA TRBV27 CASMSGTGELFF TGTGCCAGCATGAGTGGCACCGGGGAGCTGTTTTTT
NA TRBJ1-4 NA TRBV4-1 CASSQESSLSNEKLFF TGCGCCAGCAGCCAAGAGTCGAGTCTGTCGAATGAAAAACTGTTTTTT
once TRBJ2-3 TRBD2 TRBV19 CASSRASGARTQYF TGTGCCAGTAGTAGGGCTAGCGGCGCCCGTACGCAGTATTTT
NA TRBJ1-1 NA TRBV27 CASSLMQGLGTEAFF TGTGCCAGCAGTTTAATGCAGGGTTTAGGCACTGAAGCTTTCTTT
NA TRBJ2-1 TRBD2 TRBV4-1 CASSQDLASGGVNEQFF TGCGCCAGCAGCCAAGATCTGGCTAGCGGAGGGGTCAATGAGCAGTTCTTC
NA TRBJ1-6 NA TRBV7-2 CASRQGWNSPLHF TGTGCCAGCAGACAGGGTTGGAATTCACCCCTCCACTTT
many TRBJ2-1 NA TRBV15 CATSIVRGRNEQFF TGTGCCACCAGCATTGTCCGGGGGAGAAATGAGCAGTTCTTC
NA TRBJ2-1 NA TRBV6-4 CASSDSAGSYNEQFF TGTGCCAGCAGTGACTCGGCGGGGTCCTACAATGAGCAGTTCTTC
NA TRBJ2-7 TRBD1 TRBV2 CASSATGGDEQYF TGTGCCAGCAGCGCCACAGGGGGCGACGAGCAGTACTTC
few TRBJ2-5 NA TRBV4-3 CASSQGQPGGTQYF TGCGCCAGCAGCCAAGGTCAACCCGGGGGGACCCAGTACTTC